This TCR beta chain was sequenced during a study of T cell clonality in common variable immunodeficiency. General observations from the study: In common variable immunodeficiency, TCR beta chains reportedly carried fewer deletions and N-nucleotide insertions.

Germline CDR1 and CDR2: SGHVS and FQNEAQ. J gave up 3 bases and V 5 bases, and 9 bases lay outside the gene matches. The CDR3 loop spans 16 amino acids. Libraries were prepared by immunoSEQ multiplex PCR; TCRdb keeps only in-frame clonotypes and omits some of them. The repertoire consists of 21,000 or so clones, none detected only once. This clone was seen repeatedly, ten times or more. Antigen specificity is unknown. The missing CDR3 end, 3 residues past where the read stops, is filled in from the germline J gene. The J gene is TRBJ1-5, the V gene TRBV7-8; TRBD1 aligns across 8 bases. This TCR was sampled from a human donor with common variable immunodeficiency. Sequences were obtained from peripheral blood mononuclear cells. The DNA read from the CDR3 is TGTGCCAGCAGCCTCGGACAGGGTCAATTCAATCAGCCC. Its translation: CASSLGQGQFNQP. From start to end, the CDR3 is CASSLGQGQFNQPQHF.